These T cell receptor beta chains were read from a single sample in a study of beta chain features in type 1 diabetes. The protocol was immunoSEQ multiplex PCR, while the TCRdb copy is restricted to in-frame clones and leaves out a portion. The data contain tens of thousands of clones, 30% to 40% of them singletons. What was sequenced was stem cell memory CD4+ T cells from blood. All receptors derive from a woman between 18 and 29 years old in good health. Both conserved end residues are part of each CDR3.

len,v_gene,CDR3aa
14,TRBV29-1,CSVRRTGMDYGYTF
16,TRBV7-2,CASSLVGTSFTDTQYF
14,TRBV30,CAWRAGEGTGELFF
12,TRBV6-5,CASSRMNEKLFF
14,TRBV4-3,CASSQDRVRYGYTF
15,TRBV7-9,CASSPSGQTSYEQYF
13,TRBV7-3,CASSLPGQAEAFF
16,TRBV15,CATSRRLAGGLREQYF
13,TRBV29-1,CSVDGQGYSTQYF
16,TRBV4-1,CASSEGLAGGPETQYF
12,TRBV7-9,CASSLSIYGYTF
15,TRBV10-3,CATQNYRDTNSPLHF
14,TRBV7-9,CASSLFRGNTEAFF
12,TRBV5-4,CASSLGSDGYTF
16,TRBV5-1,CASSRTSGSSYNEQFF
16,TRBV6-5,CASSFGVVPLNTEAFF
14,TRBV5-1,CASSLDGTEYGYTF
15,TRBV4-1,CASSPWGLVQETQYF
15,TRBV18,CASSPDRALIYEQYF
11,TRBV20-1,CSASSSGEAFF
13,TRBV9,CASSVGAYNEQFF
14,TRBV10-3,CAARDRASTGELFF
14,TRBV19,CATAASEEENEQFF
14,TRBV18,CASSPGQGLYEQYF
15,TRBV5-1,CASSLPTGMNTEAFF
15,TRBV10-3,CAISEQRVNTGELFF
12,TRBV6-5,CAILGGGETQYF
12,TRBV9,CASSETGEKLFF
15,TRBV4-2,CASSQGTSGGPDLFF
14,TRBV19,CASSTRTGYYEQYF
17,TRBV30,CAWTTWRDLLLNTEAFF
15,TRBV5-1,CASSLEGAAQETQYF
12,TRBV10-3,CASGGQGNEQFF
15,TRBV11-2,CASSLGPRQIYGYTF
11,TRBV20-1,CSSLNYREAFF
18,TRBV7-2,CASSLGGSGSAGANVLTF
17,TRBV19,CASSIGDRATGANVLTF
14,TRBV19,CASSADRGDTEAFF
12,TRBV5-1,CASSLGAETQYF
14,TRBV19,CASSIGPSGNTIYF
18,TRBV7-2,CASSLTASGGARADTQYF
13,TRBV12-5,CASGWVQADTQYF